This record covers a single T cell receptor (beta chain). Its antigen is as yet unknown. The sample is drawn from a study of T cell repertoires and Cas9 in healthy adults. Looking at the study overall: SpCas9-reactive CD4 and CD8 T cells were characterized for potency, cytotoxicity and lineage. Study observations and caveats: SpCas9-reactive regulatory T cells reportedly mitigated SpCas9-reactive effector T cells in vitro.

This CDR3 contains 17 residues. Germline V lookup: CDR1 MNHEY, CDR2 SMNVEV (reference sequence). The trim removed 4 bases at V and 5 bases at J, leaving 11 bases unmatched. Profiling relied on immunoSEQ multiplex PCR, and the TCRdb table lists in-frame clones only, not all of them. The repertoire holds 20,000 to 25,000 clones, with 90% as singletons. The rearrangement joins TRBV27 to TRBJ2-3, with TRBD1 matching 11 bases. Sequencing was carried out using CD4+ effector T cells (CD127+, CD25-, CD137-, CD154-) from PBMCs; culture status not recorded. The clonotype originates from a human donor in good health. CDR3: CASSSSFGTGGGDTQYF. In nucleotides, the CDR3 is TGTGCCAGCAGTTCATCCTTCGGGACAGGGGGTGGAGATACGCAGTATTTT.